The next 25 T cell receptor beta chains were all read from a single sample in a study of human thymus T cells. Resections obtained during corrective heart surgery supplied the thymus tissue. Clones were sequenced by immunoSEQ multiplex PCR, and TCRdb holds only the in-frame ones, with some missing. The sample has roughly 130,000 clones; about 95% are singletons. Sample: thymus tissue. These receptors all come from a boy in the first two years of life with a congenital heart defect but otherwise immunologically healthy.

V is TRBV27 and J is TRBJ1-2, with 8 nucleotides matching TRBD1. The junction had 6 bases not matched to a gene; V was cut back by 3 bases and J by 6 bases. Germline V gives CDR1 MNHEY, CDR2 SMNVEV (reference sequence). This CDR3 spans 14 amino acids. CDR3 loop: CASSFRDRLDGYTF. The CDR3 DNA reads TGTGCCAGCAGTTTCCGGGACAGGTTGGATGGCTACACCTTC.

The J gene is TRBJ2-3, the V gene TRBV19, with 13 positions matching TRBD2. The germline gives CDR1 LNHDA, CDR2 SQIVND (reference sequence). V was clipped by 3 bases and J by 4 bases; unmatched bases: 7. The CDR3 sequence is 17 residues long. The CDR3 DNA is TGTGCCAGTAGTATCCTGGGGACTAGCGGGGTAGCAGATACGCAGTATTTT. Encoded protein: CASSILGTSGVADTQYF.

V gene TRBV5-5 combines with J gene TRBJ1-6, with 8 bases matching TRBD1. The CDR3 length is 18 residues. Looked up from germline, CDR1 is SGHKS and CDR2 is YYEKEE (reference sequence). V gave up 4 bases and J gave up 6 bases; unmatched junction bases: 15. The DNA for the CDR3 is TGTGCCAGCAGCCCCCACGAGGACAGGGAGCGGGGTAATTCACCCCTCCACTTT. This translates into CASSPHEDRERGNSPLHF.

The V gene is TRBV2, the J gene TRBJ1-2, with D possibly matching TRBD1 (5 bases). V dropped 5 bases and J dropped 8 bases, with 12 bases sitting between them. The length of the CDR3 is 12 residues. Germline V CDR1 and CDR2: SNHLY, FYNNEI. CDR3 nucleotides: TGTGCCAGCAGTCCCCGGGGGGGAGGCTACACCTTC. Translating it yields CASSPRGGGYTF.

The rearrangement uses TRBV11-2 and TRBJ2-5, with D unclear. CDR3 length: 19 residues. V was pared by 5 bases and J by 7 bases, with 32 bases between. Germline-derived CDR1 and CDR2 are SGHAT and FQNNGV. The CDR3 protein is CASSPIVKIGRLSPGTQYF. The CDR3 nucleotides read TGTGCCAGCAGCCCGATAGTCAAAATAGGTAGACTCTCCCCGGGGACCCAGTACTTC.

The gene calls are TRBV5-1 and TRBJ2-7, with unresolved D. The CDR3 is 15 residues long. The germline gives CDR1 SGHRS, CDR2 YFSETQ. V dropped 0 bases and J dropped 3 bases, with 13 bases sitting between them. CDR3 nucleotide sequence: TGCGCCAGCAGCTTGGATAGACCCCTCGACTACGAGCAGTACTTC. Protein sequence: CASSLDRPLDYEQYF.

This chain uses TRBV4-1 with TRBJ2-1; 8 bases agree with TRBD2. Germline values: CDR1 MGHRA, CDR2 YSYEKL. The V gene end was trimmed by 4 bases and the J gene end by 7 bases; junction bases not matched to a gene: 6. The CDR3 loop spans 14 amino acids. CDR3 sequence reads: CASSPGTSDNEQFF. The CDR3 coding sequence is TGCGCCAGCAGCCCCGGGACTAGTGATAATGAGCAGTTCTTC.

DNA for the CDR3: TGTGCCAGCAGAAGACTAGCGGGCGTCAATGAGCAGTTCTTC. Its protein product is CASRRLAGVNEQFF. This chain links TRBV6-4 with TRBJ2-1, with TRBD2 matching over 10 bases. V shed 6 bases, J shed 6 bases, and the junction held 5 bases outside the gene matches. Looked up from germline, CDR1 is MRHNA and CDR2 is SNTAGT. This CDR3 region has 14 residues.

The J gene is TRBJ1-6, the V gene TRBV2; D is unresolved. The CDR3 has 13 amino acids. V lost 1 base and J lost 9, with 7 bases in between. The V gene's germline CDR1 is SNHLY and CDR2 FYNNEI. CDR3 amino acids: CASSEGTGSPLHF. CDR3 coding DNA: TGTGCCAGCAGTGAAGGGACGGGTTCACCCCTCCACTTT.

The chain employs TRBV13 and TRBJ1-1; the D is unclear. Deletions cut 5 bases from V and 3 bases from J, with 19 bases between. The CDR3 spans 16 residues. The germline gives CDR1 PRHDT, CDR2 FYEKMQ (reference sequence). In nucleotides, the CDR3 is TGTGCCAGCAGCACCCCCTTAAAAGGTAGGGACACTGAAGCTTTCTTT. Translating gives CASSTPLKGRDTEAFF. Supplemented by reference TRBV13 and TRBJ1-1, the full variable domain reads AAGVIQSPRHLIKEKRETATLKCYPIPRHDTVYWYQQGPGQDPQFLISFYEKMQSDKGSIPDRFSAQQFSDYHSELNMSSLELGDSALYFCASSTPLKGRDTEAFFGQGTRLTVV.

V gene TRBV5-8 combines with J gene TRBJ1-2; D is uncertain. The length of the CDR3 is 15 residues. Germline V gene lookup returns CDR1 SGHTS and CDR2 YDEGEE. Trimming shortened V by 2 bases and J by 1 base, and 12 bases separated the two germline ends. CDR3: CASSFRYESNYGYTF. The CDR3, as DNA: TGTGCCAGCAGCTTTCGATACGAGAGTAACTATGGCTACACCTTC.

J is TRBJ2-7 and V is TRBV18, with D unresolved. The CDR3 loop spans 14 amino acids. Germline lookup yields CDR1 KGHSH and CDR2 LQKENI. Trimming cost V 5 bases and J 3 bases, with 14 bases left between them. The CDR3 DNA reads TGTGCCAGCTCAAAGGGCGAGTTTCGCTACGAGCAGTACTTC. Protein product: CASSKGEFRYEQYF.

The chain carries TRBV7-8 and TRBJ2-2, with D tentatively TRBD1 (6 bases). The CDR3 spans 18 residues. V was clipped by 6 bases and J by 3 bases, with 23 bases between them. Germline V CDR1 and CDR2: SGHVS, FQNEAQ. CDR3 coding DNA: TGTGCCAGCAGAGCAGGGGCAGGGGTGACCCCAGACACCGGGGAGCTGTTTTTT. It yields the protein CASRAGAGVTPDTGELFF.

The rearrangement joins TRBV7-9 to TRBJ2-7; possible D gene TRBD1, 6 bases. The germline gives CDR1 SEHNR, CDR2 FQNEAQ (reference sequence). This CDR3 contains 19 residues. Trimming shortened V by 1 base and J by 0 bases, and 22 bases separated the two germline ends. Here the CDR3 reads CASSLEGNYGQPTSYEQYF. The DNA for the CDR3 is TGTGCCAGCAGCTTAGAGGGTAACTACGGACAGCCCACCTCCTACGAGCAGTACTTC.

The chain recombines TRBV4-1 with TRBJ2-3; D is undetermined. Trimming took 1 base from V and 4 from J, leaving 6 bases between them. CDR1 is MGHRA, CDR2 YSYEKL, per germline. The CDR3 has 13 amino acids. The chain's CDR3 is CASSQGGPDTQYF. Written as DNA, the CDR3 is TGCGCCAGCAGCCAAGGAGGTCCAGATACGCAGTATTTT.

V and J are TRBV7-2 and TRBJ2-3, with no clear D. The CDR3 covers 14 residues. V was shortened by 7 bases and J by 2 bases, with 13 bases between the two germline ends. CDR1 and CDR2 (germline): SGHTA, FQGNSA. CDR3 region: CASNEVGNTDTQYF. CDR3 sequence (DNA): TGTGCCAGCAATGAAGTGGGAAACACAGATACGCAGTATTTT. Full variable domain (remainder filled in from reference TRBV7-2 and TRBJ2-3): GAGVSQSPSNKVTEKGKDVELRCDPISGHTALYWYRQSLGQGLEFLIYFQGNSAPDKSGLPSDRFSAERTGGSVSTLTIQRTQQEDSAVYLCASNEVGNTDTQYFGPGTRLTVL.

As to this clone: In this CDR3 the conserved last residue, phenylalanine or tryptophan, is missing, so a read error is likely. The chain carries TRBV4-3 and TRBJ2-7; D gene ambiguous. Trimming pared 3 bases from V and 6 bases from J, leaving 21 bases between. Per germline, CDR1 LGHNA and CDR2 YSLEER. This CDR3 spans 16 amino acids. The CDR3 here is CASSHVMGEKFAEQYL. CDR3 DNA: TGCGCCAGCAGCCATGTGATGGGCGAGAAGTTCGCCGAGCAGTACCTC.

V gene TRBV5-6 combines with J gene TRBJ2-3; 9 bases line up with TRBD1. Germline lookup yields CDR1 SGHDT and CDR2 YYEEEE. V shed 4 bases, J shed 5 bases, and the junction held 8 bases outside the gene matches. The CDR3 is made up of 15 amino acids. The CDR3 region is CASSRGQGDLDTQYF. The DNA of the CDR3 is TGTGCCAGCAGCCGGGGACAGGGAGATTTAGATACGCAGTATTTT.

The chain recombines TRBV11-3 with TRBJ2-7; 8 bases agree with TRBD2. The CDR3 runs to 13 residues. In germline, CDR1 is SGHNT, CDR2 YENEEA. Trimming removed 5 bases from V and 3 bases from J; junction bases left unmatched: 3. In DNA, the CDR3 is TGTGCCAGCAGCCTTCTAGCGGGCTACGAGCAGTACTTC. Translation: CASSLLAGYEQYF.

This rearrangement joins TRBV21-1 to TRBJ2-5; the D call of TRBD1 is as the table states it, not checked on the DNA. TRBV21-1 is recorded as a pseudogene. The CDR3 sequence is 17 residues long. CDR3 DNA: TGTGCCAGCAGCTCTCGCGAACCCGGGACAGACAAAGAGACCCAGTACTTC. Translation: CASSSREPGTDKETQYF.

The chain combines TRBV6-5 with TRBJ2-7; D is unresolved. V gave up 0 bases and J gave up 1 base, with 10 bases separating them. This CDR3 has 15 amino acids. The germline gives CDR1 MNHEY, CDR2 SVGAGI. CDR3 DNA sequence: TGTGCCAGCAGTTACTCGATTGTAGAGTCCTACGAGCAGTACTTC. Translating it yields CASSYSIVESYEQYF.

The chain combines TRBV20-1 with TRBJ2-7; a weak D match, TRBD1 (6 bases). This CDR3 is 11 amino acids long. The V end was cut by 4 bases, the J end by 5 bases, with 9 bases between. Germline-derived CDR1 and CDR2 are DFQATT and SNEGSKA (reference sequence). The CDR3 sequence: CSAMRGNEQYF. CDR3 nucleotides: TGCAGTGCTATGAGGGGGAACGAGCAGTACTTC.

In its sample, this clone was seen a few times. The chain joins TRBV4-3 to TRBJ2-2; no firm D call. Germline V lookup: CDR1 LGHNA, CDR2 YSLEER. The ends were cut back, 5 bases at V and 1 base at J, with 2 bases in the middle. This CDR3 has 12 amino acids. The CDR3 loop is CASSMNTGELFF. Here the CDR3 DNA reads TGCGCCAGCAGCATGAACACCGGGGAGCTGTTTTTT.

The chain uses TRBV4-2 and TRBJ2-3, with 8 bases aligning to TRBD2. This CDR3 is 18 amino acids long. Germline-derived CDR1 and CDR2 are LGHNA and YNFKEQ. With V trimmed by 0 bases and J by 0 bases, 8 bases remained unmatched. CDR3 protein: CASSQDPPLAESTDTQYF. In DNA, the CDR3 is TGTGCCAGCAGCCAAGATCCCCCACTAGCGGAGAGCACAGATACGCAGTATTTT.

This clone was seen just once. The chain links TRBV6-5 to TRBJ1-2, with 8 bases matching TRBD1. Per the germline V gene, CDR1 is MNHEY and CDR2 is SVGAGI. This CDR3 has 13 amino acids. The V segment lost 6 bases and the J segment 2 bases; nucleotides outside the gene matches: 2. The CDR3 DNA reads as TGTGCCAGCAGGGACAGGGAAAACTATGGCTACACCTTC. Its protein product is CASRDRENYGYTF.